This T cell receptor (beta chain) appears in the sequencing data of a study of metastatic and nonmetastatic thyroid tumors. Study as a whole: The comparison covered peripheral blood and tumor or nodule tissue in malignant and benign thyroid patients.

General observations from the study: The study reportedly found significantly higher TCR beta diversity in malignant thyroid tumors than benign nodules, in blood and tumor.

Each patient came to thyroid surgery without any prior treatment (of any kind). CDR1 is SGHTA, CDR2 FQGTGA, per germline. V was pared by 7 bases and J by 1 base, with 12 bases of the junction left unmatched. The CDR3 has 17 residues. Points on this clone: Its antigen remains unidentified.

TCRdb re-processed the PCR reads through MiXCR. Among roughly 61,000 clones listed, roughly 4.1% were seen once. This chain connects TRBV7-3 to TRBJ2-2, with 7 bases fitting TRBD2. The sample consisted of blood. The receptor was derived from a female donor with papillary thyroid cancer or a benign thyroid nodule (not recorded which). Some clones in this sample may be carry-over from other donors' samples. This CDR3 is CASTLKSSGVNTGELFF. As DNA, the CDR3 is TGTGCCAGCACCTTGAAATCTAGCGGAGTGAACACCGGGGAGCTGTTTTTT.